A single sample is the source of the 27 T cell receptor beta chains below, sequenced in a study of T cells in Graves' hyperthyroidism and ophthalmopathy. The investigators amplified TCR beta CDR3 regions from RNA transcripts. An initial round of RT-PCR targeting the TCR CDR3 relied on the HTBI primer set. TCRdb passed the multiplex PCR reads through MiXCR, listing each CDR3 protein once. The sample includes about 700,000 distinct CDR3 sequences, approximately 15% of them seen just once. Sequencing input: blood. Receptor source: a woman in her late teens or twenties with Graves' hyperthyroidism.

Ten or more counts support this clonotype. The V call is TRBV6-2 or TRBV6-3, the J call TRBJ2-1, with a tentative D call TRBD2 (7 bases). Deletions cut 7 bases from V and 7 bases from J, with 23 bases between. CDR1 is MNHEY, CDR2 SVGEGT, per germline. The CDR3 is made up of 16 amino acids. CDR3 sequence reads: CASISQRGGTGNEQFF. CDR3 coding DNA: TGTGCCAGCATCAGCCAGCGGGGAGGAACAGGGAATGAGCAGTTCTTC.

V usage is TRBV20-1 and J usage is TRBJ2-7, with TRBD1 matching over 12 bases. This CDR3 contains 14 residues. Looked up from germline, CDR1 is DFQATT and CDR2 is SNEGSKA (reference sequence). The V and J ends lost 2 bases and 3 bases, in that order; junction bases with no gene match: 2. CDR3 in amino acids: CSARRDRGLYEQYF. CDR3 bases: TGCAGTGCTAGAAGGGACAGGGGGCTCTACGAGCAGTACTTC.

The chain links TRBV6-1 to TRBJ1-6; no definite D call. V shed 6 bases and J shed 11 bases, with 17 bases lying between them. Germline CDR1 is MNHNS and CDR2 is SASEGT. The CDR3 is 14 amino acids. Here the CDR3 reads CASSQHGRDTPLHF. The CDR3 coding sequence is TGTGCCAGCAGCCAACACGGCCGCGATACACCCCTCCACTTT.

This clonotype was counted many times. The chain couples TRBV27 to TRBJ2-7; 10 bases match TRBD2. Germline V gene sequence: CDR1 MNHEY, CDR2 SMNVEV (reference sequence). The V gene end was trimmed by 5 bases and the J gene end by 5 bases; junction bases not matched to a gene: 15. The CDR3 loop spans 17 amino acids. The CDR3 DNA reads TGTGCCAGCAGTCACACTAGCGGGATGCCTCTTAGGAACGAGCAGTACTTC. This gives the protein CASSHTSGMPLRNEQYF.

Of note for this clonotype: An end of the junction does not agree with germline; a read error may underlie this. V usage is TRBV6-1 and J usage is TRBJ1-6; TRBD1 is a possible D gene (5 bases). Germline V gene sequence: CDR1 MNHNS, CDR2 SASEGT. The CDR3 runs to 18 residues. The CDR3 nucleotides are TGTGCCAGCAGTGAAACCCTTCGGGGGAAAGGCTATAATTCACCCCTCCGCTTT. Its translation is CASSETLRGKGYNSPLRF.

The rearrangement links TRBV12-3 or TRBV12-4 to TRBJ1-1, with D unresolved. V lost 5 bases and J lost 0, with 13 bases in between. The CDR3 covers 15 residues. Here the CDR3 DNA reads TGTGCCAGCAGTCTTTACGGGGAAATGAACACTGAAGCTTTCTTT. Protein product: CASSLYGEMNTEAFF.

This clonotype came up a few times. The chain joins TRBV20-1 to TRBJ1-1; D remains ambiguous. From germline, CDR1 is DFQATT and CDR2 SNEGSKA (reference sequence). This CDR3 has 11 amino acids. V gave up 3 bases and J gave up 5 bases, with 7 bases separating them. The CDR3 region has the DNA TGCAGTGCTAGTTCCGCGACTGAAGCTTTCTTT. Protein product: CSASSATEAFF.

This clonotype has just a few counts. The chain links TRBV9 to TRBJ1-3; no firm D call. Trimming took 3 bases from V and 2 from J, leaving 12 bases between them. Germline assignment: CDR1 SGDLS and CDR2 YYNGEE. The CDR3 contains 15 residues. Here the CDR3 reads CASSAEPRTGNTIYF. The DNA for the CDR3 is TGTGCCAGCAGCGCCGAACCCCGAACTGGAAACACCATATATTTT.

This clonotype was picked up a small number of times. CDR3 region: CASKGGTYEQYF. The DNA for the CDR3 is TGTGCCAGTAAGGGCGGGACCTACGAGCAGTACTTC. The V gene is TRBV19, the J gene TRBJ2-7, with D possibly TRBD2 on 6 matching bases. Trimming pared 7 bases from V and 2 bases from J, leaving 9 bases between. The CDR3 is made up of 12 amino acids. The V gene's germline CDR1 is LNHDA and CDR2 SQIVND (reference sequence).

Ten or more counts support this clonotype. This chain links TRBV20-1 with TRBJ2-2; D is unresolved. From germline, CDR1 is DFQATT and CDR2 SNEGSKA (reference sequence). The CDR3 loop spans 15 amino acids. The V gene lost 5 bases and the J gene lost 4 bases, with 17 bases spanning the gap. The CDR3 region is CSAAGAPHPTGELFF. CDR3 bases: TGCAGTGCTGCCGGCGCCCCTCACCCCACCGGGGAGCTGTTTTTT.

This clonotype was recorded many times. The rearrangement links TRBV5-5 to TRBJ2-7, with 8 bases matching TRBD1. The V segment lost 5 bases and the J segment 3 bases; nucleotides outside the gene matches: 7. The CDR3 contains 14 residues. Germline CDR1 and CDR2: SGHKS and YYEKEE (reference sequence). CDR3 in DNA: TGTGCCAGCAGTTTTGACAGGGGCTTCTACGAGCAGTACTTC. It translates to CASSFDRGFYEQYF.

As concerns this clonotype: With a much larger clone just one base away, this may be a read error. This chain links TRBV10-3 with TRBJ1-5; TRBD1 might be the D (5 bases). The CDR3 has 16 amino acids. V was shortened by 5 bases and J by 3 bases, with 17 bases between the two germline ends. Germline V lookup: CDR1 ENHRY, CDR2 SYGVKD. The CDR3 DNA reads TGTGCCATCAGTTCGGGACGGACATTTGACAATCAGCCCCAGCATTTT. Protein sequence: CAISSGRTFDNQPQHF.

The J gene is TRBJ2-5, the V gene TRBV28; the match to TRBD2 covers 10 bases. CDR1 MDHEN and CDR2 SYDVKM come from the germline V gene. The CDR3 sequence is 18 residues long. The ends lost 6 bases at V and 2 bases at J; junction bases unmatched: 15. In DNA form, the CDR3 reads TGTGCCAGCAGCTTAGTTAGCGGGAGGAAATTGTTTCAAGAGACCCAGTACTTC. It encodes CASSLVSGRKLFQETQYF.

There are a few counts of this clonotype. The chain links TRBV4-1 to TRBJ2-1; TRBD2 is a possible D gene (6 bases). CDR1 is MGHRA and CDR2 is YSYEKL in the germline V gene. This CDR3 spans 17 amino acids. The germline V and J ends were trimmed by 1 base and 4 bases, with 17 bases remaining between them. CDR3 residues: CASSQASAPPPYNEQFF. For the CDR3, the DNA is TGCGCCAGCAGCCAAGCTAGCGCGCCACCGCCTTACAATGAGCAGTTCTTC.

J is TRBJ2-5 and V is TRBV6-2 or TRBV6-3, with 8 bases fitting TRBD2. J lost 3 bases, V lost 6 bases, and 12 bases had no gene match. The germline CDR1 and CDR2 sequences are MNHEY and SVGEGT. The CDR3 totals 16 residues. CDR3 sequence reads: CASSSNRLAQEETQYF. DNA for the CDR3: TGTGCCAGCAGCTCGAATCGACTAGCGCAAGAAGAGACCCAGTACTTC.

The chain couples TRBV7-3 to TRBJ2-1; D is undetermined. Germline CDR1 is SGHTA and CDR2 is FQGTGA. The CDR3 runs 13 residues. The V and J ends lost 5 bases and 6 bases respectively, with 11 bases between them. The DNA for the CDR3 is TGTGCCAGCAGCCTGGAGTACCTCAATGAGCAGTTCTTC. Its translation is CASSLEYLNEQFF.

At least ten counts were recorded for this clonotype. The J gene is TRBJ2-5, the V gene TRBV6-1, with 9 bases lining up with TRBD2. This CDR3 is 15 amino acids long. V dropped 5 bases and J dropped 4; count of bases not matched to a gene: 8. Germline CDR1 reads MNHNS; CDR2 reads SASEGT. CDR3 DNA: TGTGCCAGCAGTTTGTATAGCGGGAGAGGAGAGACCCAGTACTTC. This encodes CASSLYSGRGETQYF.

This clonotype showed up many times. The chain joins TRBV11-2 to TRBJ2-2; D unclear. Germline CDR1 reads SGHAT; CDR2 reads FQNNGV. V lost 3 bases and J lost 5, with 1 base in between. The CDR3 has 11 residues. CDR3 region: CASSFTGELFF. The CDR3, as DNA: TGTGCCAGCAGCTTTACCGGGGAGCTGTTTTTT. Supplemented by reference TRBV11-2 and TRBJ2-2, the full variable domain reads EAGVAQSPRYKIIEKRQSVAFWCNPISGHATLYWYQQILGQGPKLLIQFQNNGVVDDSQLPKDRFSAERLKGVDSTLKIQPAKLEDSAVYLCASSFTGELFFGEGSRLTVL.

This clonotype was detected many times. The gene calls are TRBV18 and TRBJ2-5; D unresolved. Per the germline V gene, CDR1 is KGHSH and CDR2 is LQKENI. The CDR3 runs to 13 residues. Trimming stripped 3 bases from V and 2 bases from J, with 7 bases between. CDR3 sequence (DNA): TGTGCCAGCTCACCGCAGCCGCAAGAGACCCAGTACTTC. Its protein product is CASSPQPQETQYF.

This clonotype turned up a few times. The genes are TRBV18 and TRBJ2-1; 8 nucleotides agree with TRBD1. Per the germline V gene, CDR1 is KGHSH and CDR2 is LQKENI. This CDR3 has 16 amino acids. The ends lost 4 bases at V and 8 bases at J; junction bases unmatched: 13. CDR3 sequence reads: CASSQGTGRAGYEQFF. The CDR3 DNA reads as TGTGCCAGCTCACAGGGGACAGGTCGGGCTGGATATGAGCAGTTCTTC.

The chain carries TRBV25-1 and TRBJ2-5; D may match TRBD1 or TRBD2 (5 bases each). CDR1 and CDR2 from the germline V gene are MGHDK and SYGVNS. The CDR3 covers 16 residues. V was trimmed by 4 bases and J by 3 bases, leaving 18 bases between them. The CDR3 DNA follows: TGTGCCAGCAGTGCCCAACCGGGACCGCGAAAAGAGACCCAGTACTTC. Protein sequence: CASSAQPGPRKETQYF.

This clonotype occurred once. The genes are TRBV28 and TRBJ1-2, with D maybe TRBD1 (6 bases). The CDR3 length is 16 residues. CDR1 is MDHEN and CDR2 is SYDVKM in the germline V gene. Trimming cost V 5 bases and J 2 bases, with 18 bases left between them. The CDR3 region is CASSLWDTDENYGYTF. CDR3 nucleotide sequence: TGTGCCAGCAGTCTTTGGGACACGGACGAAAACTATGGCTACACCTTC.

Many counts were recorded for this clonotype. The CDR3 reads CASSSPGGGRNTGELFF. Written as DNA, the CDR3 is TGTGCCAGCAGCTCCCCAGGAGGCGGGCGAAACACCGGGGAGCTGTTTTTT. This chain connects TRBV7-9 to TRBJ2-2; TRBD2 is a possible D gene (5 bases). Trimming left V 4 bases short and J 2 bases short, with 17 bases between. CDR1 is SEHNR, CDR2 FQNEAQ, per germline (reference sequence). The CDR3 runs 17 residues.

About this clonotype itself: This is likely a read error, given that the CDR3 carries no conserved phenylalanine or tryptophan at its end. The chain links TRBV29-1 to TRBJ1-5; D gene uncertain. The germline V and J ends were trimmed by 0 bases and 8 bases, with 23 bases remaining between them. CDR1 is SQVTM, CDR2 ANQGSEA, per germline. CDR3 length: 17 residues. CDR3: CSVEDERTFRTKEPQHC. CDR3 DNA: TGCAGCGTTGAAGATGAGAGGACTTTTCGAACGAAGGAGCCCCAGCATTGT.

Comments on this clonotype: A read error is possible here, since a much larger clone lies one base away. The chain joins TRBV12-3 or TRBV12-4 to TRBJ2-1, with a tentative D call TRBD2 (5 bases). CDR3 length equals 15 residues. Trimming stripped 4 bases from V and 12 bases from J, with 22 bases between. For the CDR3, the DNA is TGTGCCAGCAGTTCACCGGGATTTCCACCCTTTGGGCAGTTCTTC. Protein product: CASSSPGFPPFGQFF.

This clonotype was detected ten times or more. The chain is built from TRBV7-2 and TRBJ1-5; no firm D call. Looked up from germline, CDR1 is SGHTA and CDR2 is FQGNSA. V was trimmed by 0 bases and J by 10 bases, leaving 13 bases between them. The CDR3 has 14 amino acids. The CDR3 reads CASSLAGLNEPQHF. The CDR3 DNA is TGTGCCAGCAGCTTAGCAGGACTTAATGAACCCCAGCATTTT.

J is TRBJ2-6 and V is TRBV2, with D perhaps given as TRBD1 or TRBD2 (6 bases each). The CDR3 loop spans 15 amino acids. Per germline, CDR1 SNHLY and CDR2 FYNNEI. V shed 7 bases and J shed 2 bases, with 12 bases lying between them. CDR3 sequence: CASTEGGAGANVLTF. In DNA, the CDR3 is TGTGCCAGCACCGAGGGGGGAGCTGGGGCCAACGTCCTGACTTTC.